These T cell receptor beta chains were read from a single sample in a study of regulatory T cells in long-lasting Graves disease. TCRdb ran MiXCR on the multiplex PCR reads and lists one entry per CDR3 protein. The sample contains roughly 400,000 distinct CDR3 sequences, approximately 15% of which appear only once. A further study also used this sample, focusing on T cells in Graves' hyperthyroidism and ophthalmopathy.

The sequencing here drew on peripheral blood mononuclear cells (PBMCs), taken at new diagnosis, from a patient treated with antithyroid drugs. These receptor sequences come from a woman between 40 and 50 years old with Graves disease. Each CDR3 is given with its conserved first and last residue. D genes are given only for firm matches. Size values are once, few and many counts, or a class for expanded clones, and some rows have none.

V gene	clone size	D gene	J gene	CDR3 protein	CDR3 DNA
TRBV12-3/TRBV12-4	many	TRBD2	TRBJ2-5	CASSSAGVETQYF	TGTGCCAGCAGTTCAGCGGGAGTTGAGACCCAGTACTTC
TRBV20-1	many	TRBD2	TRBJ2-7	CSARGSLAGGPINYEQYF	TGCAGTGCTAGAGGTAGCCTAGCGGGAGGACCCATCAACTACGAGCAGTACTTC
TRBV18	many	.	TRBJ2-3	CASSPRGTDTQYF	TGTGCCAGCTCACCCCGGGGCACAGATACGCAGTATTTT
TRBV20-1	many	TRBD2	TRBJ2-1	CSARVRDASGFYNEQFF	TGCAGTGCTAGAGTCCGGGATGCTAGCGGGTTCTACAATGAGCAGTTCTTC
TRBV25-1	many	TRBD1	TRBJ2-3	CASSARTGKARDTQYF	TGTGCCAGCAGTGCAAGGACAGGGAAGGCAAGAGATACGCAGTATTTT
TRBV12-3/TRBV12-4	few	.	TRBJ2-4	CASSFGTSIQYF	TGTGCCAGCAGTTTCGGGACATCCATTCAGTACTTC
TRBV12-3/TRBV12-4	many	.	TRBJ2-2	CASSLRQGDTGELFF	TGTGCCAGCAGTTTACGGCAGGGCGACACCGGGGAGCTGTTTTTT
TRBV12-3/TRBV12-4	many	.	TRBJ2-1	CASSAGWAVINEQFF	TGTGCCAGCAGCGCCGGGTGGGCCGTAATCAATGAGCAGTTCTTC
TRBV2	many	.	TRBJ2-2	CASSDSGRGDTGELFF	TGTGCCAGCAGTGATTCTGGCAGGGGAGACACCGGGGAGCTGTTTTTT
TRBV15	.	.	TRBJ1-2	CATSTVSGSGGYTF	TGTGCCACCAGCACCGTTAGCGGGTCGGGTGGCTACACCTTC
TRBV7-3	many	.	TRBJ2-7	CASSPEGTGYEQYF	TGTGCCAGCAGCCCAGAGGGCACAGGATACGAGCAGTACTTC
TRBV11-3	.	.	TRBJ2-2	CASEASTGELFF	TGTGCCAGCGAGGCCAGCACCGGGGAGCTGTTTTTT
TRBV12-3/TRBV12-4	many	.	TRBJ2-1	CASSFNNEQFF	TGTGCCAGCAGCTTTAACAATGAGCAGTTCTTC
TRBV12-3/TRBV12-4	.	TRBD2	TRBJ2-7	CASGMGLACEQYF	TGTGCCAGCGGTATGGGACTAGCGTGCGAGCAGTACTTC
TRBV19	many	TRBD2	TRBJ2-1	CASSLTSVQNEQFF	TGTGCCAGTAGTTTAACTAGCGTACAGAATGAGCAGTTCTTC
TRBV20-1	.	TRBD2	TRBJ2-5	CSARDSSGSNEETQYF	TGCAGTGCTAGAGATTCCAGCGGGAGTAACGAAGAGACCCAGTACTTC
TRBV20-1	many	TRBD1	TRBJ2-7	CSGKTGSSYEQYF	TGCAGTGGGAAGACAGGGTCTTCCTACGAGCAGTACTTC
TRBV11-1	many	.	TRBJ2-3	CASSLAPSTDTQYF	TGTGCCAGCAGCTTAGCGCCTAGCACAGATACGCAGTATTTT
TRBV10-3	once	TRBD2	TRBJ2-1	CAISEPGTSLDNEQFF	TGTGCCATCAGTGAGCCCGGGACTAGCCTAGACAATGAGCAGTTCTTC
TRBV7-3	many	TRBD2	TRBJ2-3	CASSLRPPLAGDGTDTQYF	TGTGCCAGCAGCTTAAGACCGCCCCTAGCGGGAGATGGGACAGATACGCAGTATTTT
TRBV4-1	.	.	TRBJ2-7	CASSQGMLSSYEQYF	TGCGCCAGCAGCCAGGGGATGCTGAGCTCCTACGAGCAGTACTTC
TRBV12-3/TRBV12-4	many	.	TRBJ1-5	CASSFGDNQPQHF	TGTGCCAGCAGTTTTGGGGATAATCAGCCCCAGCATTTT
TRBV28	once	.	TRBJ2-1	CASSLWGVGNEQFF	TGTGCCAGCAGTTTATGGGGGGTCGGTAATGAGCAGTTCTTC
TRBV4-1	.	.	TRBJ1-1	CASSQGRGIGNTEAFF	TGCGCCAGCAGCCAAGGGCGGGGGATAGGGAACACTGAAGCTTTCTTT
TRBV27	many	.	TRBJ2-2	CASKLEGDQDGELFF	TGTGCCAGCAAGTTGGAGGGAGATCAGGACGGGGAGCTGTTTTTT
TRBV7-3	many	TRBD1	TRBJ1-5	CASSPDRVEPQHF	TGTGCCAGCAGCCCCGACAGGGTGGAGCCCCAGCATTTT
TRBV12-3/TRBV12-4	many	.	TRBJ2-5	CASSSRRQETQYF	TGTGCCAGCAGTTCCAGACGGCAAGAGACCCAGTACTTC
TRBV9	few	.	TRBJ1-1	CASSPSGATEAFF	TGTGCCAGCAGCCCCTCTGGAGCCACTGAAGCTTTCTTT
TRBV6-5	many	.	TRBJ2-1	CASSYSIIAGEQFF	TGTGCCAGCAGTTACTCGATAATAGCCGGTGAGCAGTTCTTC
TRBV18	.	TRBD1	TRBJ1-4	CASSPPGQVGEKLFF	TGTGCCAGCTCACCACCAGGACAGGTTGGGGAAAAACTGTTTTTT
TRBV20-1	many	TRBD2	TRBJ2-1	CSAKEGGRGFVDEQFF	TGCAGTGCCAAGGAGGGCGGGAGAGGTTTTGTTGATGAGCAGTTCTTC
TRBV27	many	TRBD1	TRBJ1-6	CASSPRTGSRSPLHF	TGTGCCAGCAGTCCTCGGACAGGGTCGCGATCACCCCTCCACTTT
TRBV28	many	.	TRBJ2-1	CASRLIGEQFF	TGTGCCAGCAGATTAATCGGGGAGCAGTTCTTC
TRBV29-1	many	.	TRBJ2-2	CSASAGTGELFF	TGCAGCGCTTCAGCGGGCACCGGGGAGCTGTTTTTT
TRBV7-2	many	.	TRBJ2-5	CASSLAGASGETQYF	TGTGCCAGCAGCTTAGCGGGGGCTAGTGGAGAGACCCAGTACTTC
TRBV11-3	many	.	TRBJ2-1	CASSLESAGGGSYNEQFF	TGTGCCAGCAGCTTAGAAAGCGCGGGCGGAGGTTCCTACAATGAGCAGTTCTTC
TRBV10-2	few	TRBD2	TRBJ2-3	CASSDPTGTSGNIDTQYF	TGCGCCAGCAGTGACCCAACCGGGACTAGCGGGAATATAGATACGCAGTATTTT
TRBV11-3	many	TRBD2	TRBJ2-1	CASSLSGGRAFNNEQFF	TGTGCCAGCAGCTTGAGTGGCGGGAGGGCCTTCAACAATGAGCAGTTCTTC
TRBV2	many	.	TRBJ1-5	CASSEATGPRSPQHF	TGTGCCAGCAGTGAGGCTACGGGCCCCAGATCGCCCCAGCATTTT
TRBV14	many	TRBD2	TRBJ2-3	CASSYTGGRADTQYF	TGTGCCAGCAGCTATACAGGAGGGAGGGCAGATACGCAGTATTTT
TRBV7-2	many	TRBD2	TRBJ2-1	CASSLSGRANYNEQFF	TGTGCCAGCAGCTTAAGCGGGAGGGCTAACTACAATGAGCAGTTCTTC
TRBV11-3	many	.	TRBJ2-1	CASSSRGGGIDNEQFF	TGTGCCAGCAGCTCCCGAGGTGGGGGGATCGACAATGAGCAGTTCTTC
TRBV18	many	.	TRBJ2-1	CASSPPARDHEQFF	TGTGCCAGCTCACCACCGGCCAGGGACCATGAGCAGTTCTTC
TRBV11-2	many	TRBD1	TRBJ2-7	CASSRDRGLTYEQYF	TGTGCCAGCAGCCGAGACAGGGGACTTACCTACGAGCAGTACTTC
TRBV24-1	many	.	TRBJ2-7	CATSDQRGGENEQYF	TGTGCCACCAGTGATCAGCGCGGAGGGGAGAACGAGCAGTACTTC
TRBV28	many	TRBD2	TRBJ2-3	CASSPLGSGRKGSTDTQYF	TGTGCCAGCAGCCCTTTGGGTAGCGGGAGAAAAGGTAGCACAGATACGCAGTATTTT
TRBV28	many	.	TRBJ2-3	CATSRGPFLAESSSTDTQYF	TGTGCCACCTCGCGTGGACCCTTTTTAGCGGAGTCCTCTAGCACAGATACGCAGTATTTT
TRBV19	few	TRBD2	TRBJ2-1	CASSMTPGLARNTEQFF	TGTGCCAGTAGTATGACCCCGGGACTAGCGAGAAATACTGAGCAGTTCTTC
TRBV2	many	.	TRBJ2-3	CASKTAPNTDTQYF	TGTGCCAGCAAGACGGCCCCCAACACAGATACGCAGTATTTT
TRBV27	many	.	TRBJ2-4	CASRYGPWENIQYF	TGTGCCAGTCGATACGGGCCCTGGGAAAACATTCAGTACTTC
TRBV5-1	few	.	TRBJ1-2	CASSPDLGESVYGYTF	TGCGCCAGCAGCCCGGATTTAGGGGAATCAGTCTATGGCTACACCTTC
TRBV9	.	.	TRBJ2-2	CASSVVSSGSFSTGELFF	TGTGCCAGCAGCGTAGTTTCCTCGGGGTCCTTCTCCACCGGGGAGCTGTTTTTT